This TCR beta chain was retrieved from a study of shared clonotypes between healthy human individuals. About the study: Those who served as donors were a couple of women and three men between the ages of 18 and 49.

The V end was cut by 6 bases, the J end by 1 base, with 10 bases between. This CDR3 has 13 residues. The germline CDR1 and CDR2 sequences are KGHSH and LQKENI. With regard to this clone: Its specificity is not known. At the DNA level, this CDR3 is encoded by other sequences in the same sample as well.

The study, taken as a whole, reports: Incomplete sequencing of sorted subsets was indicated by rarefaction despite large depth. Non-shared clonotypes had lower generation probabilities than clonotypes shared by all four sorted-subset donors.

It was at deep level that the assay was run. The protocol was immunoSEQ multiplex PCR, while the TCRdb copy is restricted to in-frame clones and leaves out a portion. The table records 500,000 to 550,000 clones, around 96% of them present only once. This TCR came from a woman under 40 in good health. The V gene is TRBV18, the J gene TRBJ2-7; D is undetermined. Input material: naive CD4+ T cells sorted from blood. Subset denoted: CD45RA+ positively selected. CDR3 in DNA: TGTGCCAGCTCCCCCGGCCAGTCCTACGAGCAGTACTTC. Translating it yields CASSPGQSYEQYF.